The entry that follows covers one T cell receptor (beta chain) sequence. Its target is not known. V was cut by 2 bases and J by 7 bases, with 10 bases left in between. The CDR3 spans 13 residues. Looked up from germline, CDR1 is SGHRS and CDR2 is YFSETQ. The source of the sample is a study of shared clonotypes between healthy human individuals. Study-wide results and limits: What limited the represented genetic and exposure-history diversity was the small number of donors. Relative to their counterparts shared across all four donors, non-shared clonotypes exhibited diminished generation probabilities. Naive CD4 clonotypes were shared across a few donors at about 5.3%. Relative to memory subsets, naive subsets generally showed larger estimated richness.

Clones were read by immunoSEQ multiplex PCR, and TCRdb kept only the in-frame ones, dropping some. The profile shows around 120,000 clones, about 67% of them singletons. Sequenced input: memory CD8+ T cells sorted from blood. As for subset: CD45RO+ cells pooled with CCR7-negative TemRA cells. This receptor was obtained from a woman in her 30s in good health. The chain carries TRBV5-1 and TRBJ2-1; D remains unclear. The CDR3: CASSLEESNEQFF. Written as DNA, the CDR3 is TGCGCCAGCAGCTTAGAAGAATCTAATGAGCAGTTCTTC.